The rows below give T cell receptor beta chains drawn from one sample of a study of PD-L1 blockade in urothelial cancer. Only in-frame clones appear in the TCRdb table, and some are missing; sequencing was by immunoSEQ multiplex PCR. Of 33,000 or so clones in the sample, roughly 82% were seen once. Sequences were derived from PBMCs, sampled around atezolizumab (anti-PD-L1) treatment. The receptors were sampled from a man between 60 and 75 years old with urothelial cancer. CDR3s include the opening cysteine and the closing phenylalanine or tryptophan. The D gene is left open where the match is weak. The size entry is marked missing in some rows and otherwise reads once, few, many or a size class.

J gene,D gene,V gene,clone size,CDR3 protein,CDR3 DNA
TRBJ1-5,.,TRBV15,once,CATSRDGVRGSNQPQHF,TGTGCCACCAGCAGAGATGGGGTCCGGGGAAGCAATCAGCCCCAGCATTTT
TRBJ1-2,.,TRBV28,.,CASSSPGKGGYTF,TGTGCCAGCAGTTCCCCCGGGAAAGGAGGCTACACCTTC
TRBJ2-2,.,TRBV5-4,.,CASSRGGGATGELFF,TGTGCCAGCAGCCGAGGGGGGGGCGCGACCGGGGAGCTGTTTTTT
TRBJ1-6,.,TRBV15,once,CATSREQKYNSPLHF,TGTGCCACCAGCAGAGAGCAGAAATATAATTCACCCCTCCACTTT
TRBJ1-1,TRBD1,TRBV7-9,.,CASRTGQNTEAFF,TGTGCCAGCAGGACAGGGCAGAACACTGAAGCTTTCTTT
TRBJ1-4,TRBD1,TRBV7-8,.,CASAQTGTNEKLFF,TGTGCCAGCGCACAGACAGGGACTAATGAAAAACTGTTTTTT
TRBJ2-1,.,TRBV19,.,CASSIVGGSSYNEQFF,TGTGCCAGTAGTATAGTCGGGGGAAGCTCCTACAATGAGCAGTTCTTC
TRBJ2-7,TRBD1,TRBV2,few,CASRRTGGASYEQYF,TGTGCCAGCAGGCGGACAGGGGGCGCTTCCTACGAGCAGTACTTC
TRBJ2-7,TRBD1,TRBV9,.,CASSGSGTGGFYEQYF,TGTGCCAGCAGCGGATCCGGGACAGGGGGCTTTTACGAGCAGTACTTC
TRBJ2-5,.,TRBV2,once,CASRRLLETQYF,TGTGCCAGCCGCAGGCTCTTAGAGACCCAGTACTTC
TRBJ2-3,.,TRBV28,.,CASRVDGDTQYF,TGTGCCAGCAGGGTAGACGGGGATACGCAGTATTTT
TRBJ2-7,TRBD1,TRBV25-1,few,CASSVTGGREQYF,TGTGCCAGCAGTGTAACAGGGGGCCGGGAGCAGTACTTC
TRBJ2-6,.,TRBV7-9,.,CASSAGDPRGANVLTF,TGTGCCAGCTCGGCAGGGGACCCTAGGGGGGCCAACGTCCTGACTTTC
TRBJ1-1,TRBD1,TRBV5-1,.,CASSPTGEKTEAFF,TGCGCCAGCAGCCCGACAGGGGAGAAGACTGAAGCTTTCTTT
TRBJ2-3,TRBD2,TRBV11-2,.,CASSQGVRGGRTDTQYF,TGTGCCAGCAGCCAAGGGGTTCGGGGGGGGCGCACAGATACGCAGTATTTT
TRBJ2-5,.,TRBV4-1,few,CASSPDTEETQYF,TGCGCCAGCAGCCCGGACACTGAAGAGACCCAGTACTTC
TRBJ2-7,TRBD1,TRBV4-1,.,CASSQGQGTYEQYF,TGCGCCAGCAGCCAAGGACAGGGCACCTACGAGCAGTACTTC
TRBJ2-6,.,TRBV7-2,.,CASSLAYSGANVLTF,TGTGCCAGCAGCTTAGCGTACTCTGGGGCCAACGTCCTGACTTTC
TRBJ1-5,.,TRBV28,.,CASSLSGLSNQPQHF,TGTGCCAGCAGTTTATCCGGTTTAAGCAATCAGCCCCAGCATTTT
TRBJ1-1,.,TRBV5-4,.,CASSGSRVMNTEAFF,TGTGCCAGCAGCGGGTCCAGGGTGATGAACACTGAAGCTTTCTTT
TRBJ1-2,TRBD1,TRBV6-5,.,CASSQDRAGRGYTF,TGTGCCAGCAGCCAGGACAGGGCGGGGCGTGGCTACACCTTC
TRBJ2-1,.,TRBV10-3,.,CAISVGQNNEQFF,TGTGCCATCAGTGTGGGGCAAAACAATGAGCAGTTCTTC
TRBJ2-1,.,TRBV12-2,.,CASHFRNEQFF,TGTGCAAGTCACTTCAGGAATGAGCAGTTCTTC
TRBJ1-6,.,TRBV6-5,.,CASSYRQASPGSPLHF,TGTGCCAGCAGTTACCGTCAGGCTAGCCCTGGTTCACCCCTCCACTTT
TRBJ1-5,TRBD1,TRBV19,once,CASSNRDSYQPQHF,TGTGCCAGTAGTAACCGGGACAGTTATCAGCCCCAGCATTTT
TRBJ2-7,.,TRBV4-1,.,CASSQFWIGGAGYEQYF,TGCGCCAGCAGCCAATTTTGGATCGGCGGGGCGGGGTACGAGCAGTACTTC
TRBJ2-7,.,TRBV5-1,.,CASSPQGRGNEQYF,TGCGCCAGCAGCCCACAAGGCAGGGGAAACGAGCAGTACTTC
TRBJ2-1,.,TRBV28,.,CASSPASNSRGEQFF,TGTGCCAGCAGTCCGGCCTCGAATAGTAGGGGTGAGCAGTTCTTC
TRBJ1-1,.,TRBV2,.,CASRLDSRGNTEAFF,TGTGCCAGCAGACTTGACTCCAGGGGGAACACTGAAGCTTTCTTT
TRBJ1-4,.,TRBV7-9,.,CASSLGSATNEKLFF,TGTGCCAGCAGCTTAGGGTCAGCAACTAATGAAAAACTGTTTTTT
TRBJ2-1,TRBD2,TRBV6-4,.,CASSDSYASGGYNEQFF,TGTGCCAGCAGTGACTCGTACGCTAGCGGGGGGTACAATGAGCAGTTCTTC
TRBJ2-7,.,TRBV7-2,once,CASSLPSGSYEQYF,TGTGCCAGCAGCTTACCTTCGGGTTCATACGAGCAGTACTTC
TRBJ1-6,.,TRBV30,.,CAWNGVNNSPLHF,TGTGCCTGGAATGGAGTGAATAATTCACCCCTCCACTTT
TRBJ2-3,TRBD1,TRBV29-1,once,CSVDGSLRTGPTDTQYF,TGCAGCGTTGACGGGTCATTGCGGACAGGCCCCACAGATACGCAGTATTTT
TRBJ1-1,.,TRBV5-1,.,CASSLNMNTEAFF,TGCGCCAGCAGCTTGAACATGAACACTGAAGCTTTCTTT
TRBJ1-2,.,TRBV19,.,CASQGTGNYGYTF,TGTGCCAGTCAAGGTACGGGAAACTATGGCTACACCTTC
TRBJ2-4,.,TRBV10-2,once,CASSPTLEGIQYF,TGCGCCAGCAGTCCCACACTAGAGGGCATTCAGTACTTC
TRBJ1-5,.,TRBV2,.,CASSEFGGPNQPQHF,TGTGCCAGCAGTGAATTTGGAGGGCCTAATCAGCCCCAGCATTTT
TRBJ1-5,.,TRBV19,.,CASSMQGLSNQPQHF,TGTGCCAGTAGTATGCAGGGGCTAAGCAATCAGCCCCAGCATTTT
TRBJ1-4,.,TRBV5-1,.,CASSLYGVTNEKLFF,TGCGCCAGCAGCTTGTACGGGGTTACTAATGAAAAACTGTTTTTT
TRBJ1-2,TRBD1,TRBV19,once,CASSISQGNYGYTF,TGTGCCAGTAGTATTTCACAGGGGAACTATGGCTACACCTTC
TRBJ2-1,.,TRBV11-1,.,CASSSPGYNEQFF,TGTGCCAGCAGCTCCCCGGGATACAATGAGCAGTTCTTC
TRBJ1-5,.,TRBV6-1,.,CASSERGQGINQPQHF,TGTGCCAGCAGTGAAAGAGGTCAGGGGATCAATCAGCCCCAGCATTTT
TRBJ2-1,TRBD1,TRBV5-4,.,CASSSGQAGDNEQFF,TGTGCCAGCAGCAGCGGACAGGCAGGGGACAATGAGCAGTTCTTC
TRBJ2-1,TRBD1,TRBV5-1,.,CASSLAGSGGDNEQFF,TGCGCCAGCAGCTTGGCCGGGTCAGGGGGTGACAATGAGCAGTTCTTC
TRBJ2-7,TRBD1,TRBV19,.,CASRGQGASRDEQYF,TGTGCCAGTAGGGGACAGGGGGCATCTCGGGACGAGCAGTACTTC
TRBJ2-5,.,TRBV2,.,CASSPGLLQETQYF,TGTGCCAGCAGTCCGGGACTCCTCCAAGAGACCCAGTACTTC
TRBJ1-1,.,TRBV19,.,CASSMVAGENYEAFF,TGTGCCAGTAGTATGGTAGCAGGGGAAAACTATGAAGCTTTCTTT
TRBJ2-1,.,TRBV28,.,CASSFQIWEQFF,TGTGCCAGCAGTTTCCAGATTTGGGAGCAGTTCTTC
TRBJ1-6,TRBD1,TRBV28,.,CASSLGQGYSPLHF,TGTGCCAGCAGTTTGGGACAGGGTTATTCACCCCTCCACTTT
TRBJ2-2,TRBD2,TRBV28,few,CASSLAGGRAGELFF,TGTGCCAGCAGCTTAGCGGGGGGGCGGGCCGGGGAGCTGTTTTTT
TRBJ1-2,.,TRBV10-3,few,CAISESNRANYGYTF,TGTGCCATCAGTGAGTCGAACAGAGCAAACTATGGCTACACCTTC
TRBJ2-5,.,TRBV6-1,.,CASSERGGVRRTQYF,TGTGCCAGCAGTGAACGTGGCGGGGTTAGAAGGACCCAGTACTTC